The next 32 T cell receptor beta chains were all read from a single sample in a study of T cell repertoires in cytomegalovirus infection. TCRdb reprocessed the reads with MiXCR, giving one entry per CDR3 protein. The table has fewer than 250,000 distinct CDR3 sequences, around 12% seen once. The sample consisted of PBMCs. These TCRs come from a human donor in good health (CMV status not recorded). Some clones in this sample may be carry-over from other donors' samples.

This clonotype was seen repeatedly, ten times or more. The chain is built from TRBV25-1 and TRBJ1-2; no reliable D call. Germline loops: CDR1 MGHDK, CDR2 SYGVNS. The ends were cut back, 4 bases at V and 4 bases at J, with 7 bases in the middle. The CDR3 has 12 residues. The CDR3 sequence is CASSAAAYGYTF. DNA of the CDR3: TGTGCCAGCAGTGCGGCAGCCTATGGCTACACCTTC.

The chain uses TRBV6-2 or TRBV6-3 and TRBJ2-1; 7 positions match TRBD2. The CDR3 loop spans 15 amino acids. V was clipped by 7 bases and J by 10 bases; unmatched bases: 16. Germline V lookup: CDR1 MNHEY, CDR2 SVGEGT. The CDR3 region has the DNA TGTGCCAGCACCTGGGGCGGGGGAACCGTCGGGGAGCAGTTCTTC. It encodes CASTWGGGTVGEQFF.

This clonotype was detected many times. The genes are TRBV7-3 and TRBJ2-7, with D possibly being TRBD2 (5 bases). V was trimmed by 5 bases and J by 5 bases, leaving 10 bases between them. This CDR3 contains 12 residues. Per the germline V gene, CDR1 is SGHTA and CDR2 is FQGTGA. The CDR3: CASSRDGDEQYF. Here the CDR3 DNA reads TGTGCCAGCAGCCGCGACGGGGACGAGCAGTACTTC.

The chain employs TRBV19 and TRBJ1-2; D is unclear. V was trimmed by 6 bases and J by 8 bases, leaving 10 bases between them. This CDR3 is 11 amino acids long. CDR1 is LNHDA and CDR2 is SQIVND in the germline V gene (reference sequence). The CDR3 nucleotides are TGTGCCAGTAGCGACAACCTGGGCTACACCTTC. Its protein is CASSDNLGYTF.

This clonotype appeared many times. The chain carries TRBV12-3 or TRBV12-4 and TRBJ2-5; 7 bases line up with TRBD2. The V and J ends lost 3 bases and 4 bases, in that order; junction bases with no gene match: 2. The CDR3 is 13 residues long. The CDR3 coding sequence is TGTGCCAGCAGTTTGCGGGAGCTAGAGACCCAGTACTTC. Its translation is CASSLRELETQYF.

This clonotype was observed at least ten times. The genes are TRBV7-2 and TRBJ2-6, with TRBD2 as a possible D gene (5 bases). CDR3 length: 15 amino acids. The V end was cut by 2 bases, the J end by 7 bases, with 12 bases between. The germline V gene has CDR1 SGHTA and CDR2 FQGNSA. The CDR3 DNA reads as TGTGCCAGCAGCTTAAAGACACCGGGAGCCAACGTCCTGACTTTC. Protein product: CASSLKTPGANVLTF. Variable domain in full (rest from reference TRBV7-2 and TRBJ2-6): GAGVSQSPSNKVTEKGKDVELRCDPISGHTALYWYRQSLGQGLEFLIYFQGNSAPDKSGLPSDRFSAERTGGSVSTLTIQRTQQEDSAVYLCASSLKTPGANVLTFGAGSRLTVL.

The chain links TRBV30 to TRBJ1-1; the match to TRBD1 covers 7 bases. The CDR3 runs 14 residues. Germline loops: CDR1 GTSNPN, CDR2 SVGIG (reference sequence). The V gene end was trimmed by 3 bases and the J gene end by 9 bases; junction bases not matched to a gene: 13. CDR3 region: CAWSRGNAGQKAFF. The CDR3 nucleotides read TGTGCCTGGAGCAGAGGAAATGCGGGACAGAAAGCTTTCTTT. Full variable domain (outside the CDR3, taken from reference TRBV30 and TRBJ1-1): SQTIHQWPATLVQPVGSPLSLECTVEGTSNPNLYWYRQAAGRGLQLLFYSVGIGQISSEVPQNLSASRPQDRQFILSSKKLLLSDSGFYLCAWSRGNAGQKAFFGQGTRLTVV.

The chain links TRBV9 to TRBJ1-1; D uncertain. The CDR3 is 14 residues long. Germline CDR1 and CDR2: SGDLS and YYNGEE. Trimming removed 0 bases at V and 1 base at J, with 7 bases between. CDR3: CASSVEGTNTEAFF. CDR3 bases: TGTGCCAGCAGCGTAGAGGGAACGAACACTGAAGCTTTCTTT.

CDR3 protein: CASSLTSTNEQFF. The CDR3 DNA follows: TGTGCCAGCAGCTTAACTAGCACTAATGAGCAGTTCTTC. This sequence joins TRBV7-3 and TRBJ2-1; D gene unclear. CDR1 and CDR2 (germline): SGHTA, FQGTGA. V was trimmed by 0 bases and J by 7 bases, leaving 7 bases between them. The CDR3 consists of 13 residues.

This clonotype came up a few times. The CDR3 here is CASNSGGGEQYF. The CDR3, as DNA: TGTGCCAGCAATTCTGGGGGCGGCGAGCAGTACTTC. The rearrangement uses TRBV6-2 or TRBV6-3 and TRBJ2-7; D possibly corresponds to TRBD1 (6 bases). V was pared by 7 bases and J by 6 bases, with 13 bases between. Germline CDR1 is MNHEY and CDR2 is SVGEGT. The CDR3 sequence is 12 residues long.

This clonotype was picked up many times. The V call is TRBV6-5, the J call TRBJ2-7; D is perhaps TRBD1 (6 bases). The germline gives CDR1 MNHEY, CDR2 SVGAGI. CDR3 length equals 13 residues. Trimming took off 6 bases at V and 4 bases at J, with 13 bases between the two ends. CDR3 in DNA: TGTGCCAGCAGCCCGGGACAATTGTACGAGCAGTACTTC. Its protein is CASSPGQLYEQYF.

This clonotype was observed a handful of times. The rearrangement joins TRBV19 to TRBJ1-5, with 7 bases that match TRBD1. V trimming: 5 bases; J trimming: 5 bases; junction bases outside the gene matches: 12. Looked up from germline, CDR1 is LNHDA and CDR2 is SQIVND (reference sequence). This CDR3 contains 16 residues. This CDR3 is CASSQNQGGLDQPQHF. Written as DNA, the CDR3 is TGTGCCAGTAGTCAGAACCAGGGGGGGCTAGATCAGCCCCAGCATTTT. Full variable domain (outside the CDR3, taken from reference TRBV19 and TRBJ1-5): DGGITQSPKYLFRKEGQNVTLSCEQNLNHDAMYWYRQDPGQGLRLIYYSQIVNDFQKGDIAEGYSVSREKKESFPLTVTSAQKNPTAFYLCASSQNQGGLDQPQHFGDGTRLSIL.

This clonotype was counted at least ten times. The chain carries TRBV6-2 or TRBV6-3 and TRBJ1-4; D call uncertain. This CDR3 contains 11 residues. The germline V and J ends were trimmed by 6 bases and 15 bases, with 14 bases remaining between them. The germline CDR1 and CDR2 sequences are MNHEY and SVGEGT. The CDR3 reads CASSSGIKMFF. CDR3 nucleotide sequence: TGTGCCAGCAGCTCCGGGATCAAAATGTTTTTT.

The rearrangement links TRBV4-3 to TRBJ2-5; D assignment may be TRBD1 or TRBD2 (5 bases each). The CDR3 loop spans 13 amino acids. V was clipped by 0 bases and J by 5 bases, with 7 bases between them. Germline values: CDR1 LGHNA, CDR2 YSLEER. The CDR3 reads CASSQDWGETQYF. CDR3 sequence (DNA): TGCGCCAGCAGCCAAGATTGGGGGGAGACCCAGTACTTC.

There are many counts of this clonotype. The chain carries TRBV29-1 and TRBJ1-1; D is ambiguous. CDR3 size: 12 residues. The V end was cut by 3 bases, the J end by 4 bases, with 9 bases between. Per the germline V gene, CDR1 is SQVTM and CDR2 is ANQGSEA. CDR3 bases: TGCAGCGTTGATCGAACTGGCACTGAAGCTTTCTTT. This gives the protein CSVDRTGTEAFF.

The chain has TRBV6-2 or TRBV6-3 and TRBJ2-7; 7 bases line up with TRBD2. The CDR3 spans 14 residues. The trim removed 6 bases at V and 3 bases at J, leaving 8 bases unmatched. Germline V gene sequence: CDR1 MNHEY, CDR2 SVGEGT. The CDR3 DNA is TGTGCCAGCAGGCCTAGTAAGCGGGACTACGAGCAGTACTTC. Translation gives CASRPSKRDYEQYF.

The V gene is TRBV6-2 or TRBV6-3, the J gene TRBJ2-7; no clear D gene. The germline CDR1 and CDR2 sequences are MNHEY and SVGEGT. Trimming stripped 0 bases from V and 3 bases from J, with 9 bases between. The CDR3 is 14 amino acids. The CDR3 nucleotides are TGTGCCAGCAGTTACTCTTCCCCCAGCTACGAGCAGTACTTC. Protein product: CASSYSSPSYEQYF.

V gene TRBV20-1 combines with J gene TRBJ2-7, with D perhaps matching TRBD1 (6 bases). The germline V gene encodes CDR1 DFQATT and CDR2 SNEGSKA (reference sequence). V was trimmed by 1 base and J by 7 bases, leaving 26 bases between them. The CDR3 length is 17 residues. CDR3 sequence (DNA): TGCAGTGCTAGAGGACCGGGACATGGGCTGTCCCCAACGGAGCAGTACTTC. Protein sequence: CSARGPGHGLSPTEQYF.

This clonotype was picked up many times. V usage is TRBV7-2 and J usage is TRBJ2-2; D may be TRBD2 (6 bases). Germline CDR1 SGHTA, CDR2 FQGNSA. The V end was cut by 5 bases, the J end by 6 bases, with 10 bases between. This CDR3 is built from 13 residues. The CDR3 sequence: CASSPTSSGELFF. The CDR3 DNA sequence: TGTGCCAGCAGCCCCACTAGCTCCGGGGAGCTGTTTTTT.

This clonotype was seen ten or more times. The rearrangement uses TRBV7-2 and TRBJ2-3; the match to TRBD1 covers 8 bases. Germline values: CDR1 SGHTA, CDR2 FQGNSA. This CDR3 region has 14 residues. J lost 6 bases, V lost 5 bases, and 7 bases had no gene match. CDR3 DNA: TGTGCCAGCAGCGCAGGGACAGGCAGTGATACGCAGTATTTT. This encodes CASSAGTGSDTQYF. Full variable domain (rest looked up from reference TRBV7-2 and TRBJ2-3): GAGVSQSPSNKVTEKGKDVELRCDPISGHTALYWYRQSLGQGLEFLIYFQGNSAPDKSGLPSDRFSAERTGGSVSTLTIQRTQQEDSAVYLCASSAGTGSDTQYFGPGTRLTVL.

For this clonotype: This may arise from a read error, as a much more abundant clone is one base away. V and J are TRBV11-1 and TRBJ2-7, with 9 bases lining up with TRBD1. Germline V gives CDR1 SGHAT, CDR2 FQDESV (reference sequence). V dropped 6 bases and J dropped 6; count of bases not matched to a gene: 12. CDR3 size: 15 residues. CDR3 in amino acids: CASRWGQGTLSEQYF. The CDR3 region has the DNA TGTGCCAGCAGATGGGGACAGGGCACCCTCAGCGAGCAGTACTTC. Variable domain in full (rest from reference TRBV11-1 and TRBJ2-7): EAEVAQSPRYKITEKSQAVAFWCDPISGHATLYWYRQILGQGPELLVQFQDESVVDDSQLPKDRFSAERLKGVDSTLKIQPAELGDSAMYLCASRWGQGTLSEQYFGPGTRLTVT.

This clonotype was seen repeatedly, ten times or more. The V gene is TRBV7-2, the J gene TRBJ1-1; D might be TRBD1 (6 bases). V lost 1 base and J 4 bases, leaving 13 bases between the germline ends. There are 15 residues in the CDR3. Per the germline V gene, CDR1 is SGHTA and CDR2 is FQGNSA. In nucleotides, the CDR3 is TGTGCCAGCAGCTTAGAGCGGGGGGCCGGCACTGAAGCTTTCTTT. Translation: CASSLERGAGTEAFF.

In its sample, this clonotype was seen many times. The CDR3: CASSELDRAYNSPLHF. CDR3 coding DNA: TGTGCCAGCAGTGAATTGGACAGGGCTTATAATTCACCCCTCCACTTT. The V call is TRBV6-1, the J call TRBJ1-6; 8 nucleotides agree with TRBD1. The CDR3 is 16 residues long. Germline trimming cut 2 bases from V and 4 bases from J; bases unmatched to any gene: 4. The germline CDR1 and CDR2 sequences are MNHNS and SASEGT.

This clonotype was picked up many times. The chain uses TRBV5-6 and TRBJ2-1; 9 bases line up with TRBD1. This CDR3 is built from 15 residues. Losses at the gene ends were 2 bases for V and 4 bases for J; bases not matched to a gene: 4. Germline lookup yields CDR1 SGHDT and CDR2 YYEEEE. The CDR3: CASSFAGQGYNEQFF. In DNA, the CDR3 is TGTGCCAGCAGCTTCGCGGGACAGGGATACAATGAGCAGTTCTTC. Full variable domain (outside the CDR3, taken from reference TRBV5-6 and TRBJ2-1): DAGVTQSPTHLIKTRGQQVTLRCSPKSGHDTVSWYQQALGQGPQFIFQYYEEEERQRGNFPDRFSGHQFPNYSSELNVNALLLGDSALYLCASSFAGQGYNEQFFGPGTRLTVL.

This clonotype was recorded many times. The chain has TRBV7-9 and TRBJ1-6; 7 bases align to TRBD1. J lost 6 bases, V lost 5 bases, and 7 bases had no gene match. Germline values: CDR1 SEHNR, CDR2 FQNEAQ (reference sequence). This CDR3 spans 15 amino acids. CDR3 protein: CASSQPGQRNSPLHF. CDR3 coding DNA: TGTGCCAGCAGCCAACCGGGACAGCGTAATTCACCCCTCCACTTT. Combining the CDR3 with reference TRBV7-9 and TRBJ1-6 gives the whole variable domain DTGVSQNPRHKITKRGQNVTFRCDPISEHNRLYWYRQTLGQGPEFLTYFQNEAQLEKSRLLSDRFSAERPKGSFSTLEIQRTEQGDSAMYLCASSQPGQRNSPLHFGNGTRLTVT.

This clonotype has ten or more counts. CDR3 DNA sequence: TGTGCCAGCAGTTTTGGCAGGGGAAACATTCAGTACTTC. Protein: CASSFGRGNIQYF. This chain uses TRBV28 with TRBJ2-4; weak D call: TRBD1 (6 bases). V gave up 3 bases and J gave up 6 bases, with 9 bases separating them. From germline, CDR1 is MDHEN and CDR2 SYDVKM. The CDR3 covers 13 residues.

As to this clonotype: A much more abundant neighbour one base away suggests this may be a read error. CDR3 coding DNA: TGTGCCAACAGTTTGGGCGGGGTGGGCCACAATGAGCAGTTCTTC. Amino acid sequence: CANSLGGVGHNEQFF. The chain joins TRBV28 to TRBJ2-1; the D gene is possibly TRBD2 (6 bases). Germline assignment: CDR1 MDHEN and CDR2 SYDVKM. This CDR3 is 15 amino acids long.

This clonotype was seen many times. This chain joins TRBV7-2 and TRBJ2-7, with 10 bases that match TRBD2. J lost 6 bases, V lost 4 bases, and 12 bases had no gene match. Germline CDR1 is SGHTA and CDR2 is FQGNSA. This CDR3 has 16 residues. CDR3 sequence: CASSWGASGRSGEQYF. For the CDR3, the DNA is TGTGCCAGCAGCTGGGGGGCTAGCGGGAGATCAGGCGAGCAGTACTTC.

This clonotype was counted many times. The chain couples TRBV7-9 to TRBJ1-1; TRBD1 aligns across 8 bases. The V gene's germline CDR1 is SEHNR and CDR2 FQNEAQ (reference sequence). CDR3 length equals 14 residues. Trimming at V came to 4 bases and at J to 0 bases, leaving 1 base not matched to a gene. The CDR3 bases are TGTGCCAGCAGCTGGGACAGGCTGAACACTGAAGCTTTCTTT. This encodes CASSWDRLNTEAFF. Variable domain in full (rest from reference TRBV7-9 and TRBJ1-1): DTGVSQNPRHKITKRGQNVTFRCDPISEHNRLYWYRQTLGQGPEFLTYFQNEAQLEKSRLLSDRFSAERPKGSFSTLEIQRTEQGDSAMYLCASSWDRLNTEAFFGQGTRLTVV.

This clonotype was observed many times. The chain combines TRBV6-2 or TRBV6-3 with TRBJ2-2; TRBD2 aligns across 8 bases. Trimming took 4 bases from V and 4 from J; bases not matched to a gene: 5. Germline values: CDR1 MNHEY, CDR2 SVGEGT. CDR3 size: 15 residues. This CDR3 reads CASSLTSGSTGELFF. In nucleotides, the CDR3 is TGTGCCAGCAGTTTAACTAGCGGATCCACCGGGGAGCTGTTTTTT.

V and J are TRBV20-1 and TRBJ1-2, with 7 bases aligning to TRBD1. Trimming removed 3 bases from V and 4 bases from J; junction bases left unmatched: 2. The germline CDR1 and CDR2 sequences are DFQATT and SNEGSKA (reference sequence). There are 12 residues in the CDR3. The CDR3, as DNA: TGCAGTGCTAGGGCAGGGGGCTATGGCTACACCTTC. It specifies CSARAGGYGYTF.

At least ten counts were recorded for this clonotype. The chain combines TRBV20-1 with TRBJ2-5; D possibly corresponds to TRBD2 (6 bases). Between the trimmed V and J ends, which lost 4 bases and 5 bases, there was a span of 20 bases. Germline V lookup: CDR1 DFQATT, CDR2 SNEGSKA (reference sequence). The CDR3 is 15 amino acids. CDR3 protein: CSAIPSPGSFETQYF. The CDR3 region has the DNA TGCAGTGCTATACCCTCGCCCGGGAGTTTTGAGACCCAGTACTTC.